A single T cell receptor beta chain is shown here with its context. Its antigen is still unknown. This entry comes from a study of early T cells in non-severe SARS-CoV-2 infection. Across the whole study: Sequencing targeted bulk RNA from unsorted whole blood, leaving chains unpaired. Study-wide results and caveats: VDJdb matching, biased toward anti-spike CD8 responses, missed private and CD4 specificities.

There are 13 residues in the CDR3. Germline V CDR1 and CDR2: DFQATT, SNEGSKA (reference sequence). Trimming stripped 2 bases from V and 3 bases from J, with 10 bases between. The library protocol tagged individual cDNA molecules with unique molecular identifiers. TCRdb ran MiXCR on the 5' RACE reads and lists one entry per CDR3 protein. Here the sample spans fewer than 55,000 distinct CDR3 sequences, over 8% being singletons. The chain has TRBV20-1 and TRBJ1-1; D is uncertain. The sequenced material came from whole blood. The source of this sequence is an adult who was a healthcare worker with PCR-confirmed SARS-CoV-2 infection or an uninfected control (not recorded which). DNA for the CDR3: TGCAGTGCTAGAAAGGTGTCAGACACTGAAGCTTTCTTT. Encoded protein: CSARKVSDTEAFF.